The 17 T cell receptor beta chains below were found in one sample sequenced in a study of T cell responses to AZD1222 COVID-19 vaccine. The protocol was immunoSEQ multiplex PCR, while the TCRdb copy is restricted to in-frame clones and leaves out a portion. The sample yields about 200,000 clones, 93% seen once. The starting material was peripheral blood, obtained 28 days after the second AZD1222 dose. Source of these receptors: an adult who received the AZD1222 COVID-19 vaccine.

The chain couples TRBV7-9 to TRBJ1-1; unclear D gene. This CDR3 spans 11 amino acids. In germline, CDR1 is SEHNR, CDR2 FQNEAQ (reference sequence). Trimming removed 3 bases at V and 8 bases at J, with 7 bases between. The CDR3 is CASSFSAEAFF. The DNA of the CDR3 is TGTGCCAGCAGCTTTTCGGCAGAAGCTTTCTTT.

The chain is built from TRBV5-6 and TRBJ1-5; no reliable D call. Germline V lookup: CDR1 SGHDT, CDR2 YYEEEE. Trimming shortened V by 0 bases and J by 10 bases, and 14 bases separated the two germline ends. This CDR3 has 14 residues. The CDR3 protein is CASSLEGAPEPQHF. In nucleotides, the CDR3 is TGTGCCAGCAGCTTGGAAGGTGCCCCGGAACCCCAGCATTTT.

The V call is TRBV11-2, the J call TRBJ1-6; 8 nucleotides match TRBD1. The V gene's germline CDR1 is SGHAT and CDR2 FQNNGV. J gave up 8 bases and V 1 base, and 10 bases lay outside the gene matches. The CDR3 has 17 amino acids. The chain's CDR3 is CASSLGGLGQEDSPLHF. DNA for the CDR3: TGTGCCAGCAGCTTAGGGGGGTTGGGACAGGAGGATTCACCCCTCCACTTT. Combining the CDR3 with reference TRBV11-2 and TRBJ1-6 gives the whole variable domain EAGVAQSPRYKIIEKRQSVAFWCNPISGHATLYWYQQILGQGPKLLIQFQNNGVVDDSQLPKDRFSAERLKGVDSTLKIQPAKLEDSAVYLCASSLGGLGQEDSPLHFGNGTRLTVT.

This chain links TRBV9 with TRBJ1-2; 8 positions match TRBD1. The CDR3 is 17 amino acids. Looked up from germline, CDR1 is SGDLS and CDR2 is YYNGEE. The J segment lost 3 bases and the V segment lost 3 bases, leaving 13 bases of the junction unmatched. Here the CDR3 reads CASSAPPTEGQDYGYTF. The CDR3 DNA reads as TGTGCCAGCAGCGCCCCACCGACGGAGGGACAGGACTATGGCTACACCTTC.

This clone was recorded once. The V call is TRBV20-1, the J call TRBJ2-1; no clear D. This CDR3 has 10 amino acids. The germline V gene encodes CDR1 DFQATT and CDR2 SNEGSKA (reference sequence). Trimming left V 6 bases short and J 16 bases short, with 16 bases between. CDR3 sequence (DNA): TGCAGTGCCAATAGCCAGTATCATTTCTTC. This sequence encodes CSANSQYHFF.

The rearrangement joins TRBV18 to TRBJ2-7, with 9 nucleotides matching TRBD1. This CDR3 comprises 14 residues. The J segment lost 7 bases and the V segment lost 6 bases, leaving 10 bases of the junction unmatched. Germline loops: CDR1 KGHSH, CDR2 LQKENI. CDR3 nucleotides: TGTGCCAGCTCCCTCATCGGGACAGGGTATGAGCAGTACTTC. Its protein product is CASSLIGTGYEQYF.

A single count supports this clone. The chain couples TRBV7-9 to TRBJ1-6; D is uncertain. The V and J ends lost 0 bases and 6 bases respectively, with 6 bases between them. The V gene's germline CDR1 is SEHNR and CDR2 FQNEAQ (reference sequence). The CDR3 has 14 amino acids. The CDR3: CASSLALSNSPLHF. The CDR3 DNA reads TGTGCCAGCAGCTTAGCGCTTAGTAATTCACCCCTCCACTTT.

The chain is built from TRBV5-5 and TRBJ1-4, with TRBD1 as a possible D gene (5 bases). V was clipped by 0 bases and J by 4 bases, with 10 bases between them. The CDR3 is 15 amino acids. Germline CDR1 and CDR2: SGHKS and YYEKEE (reference sequence). The DNA for the CDR3 is TGTGCCAGCAGCTTGGCGGGGGTCCTTAATGAAAAACTGTTTTTT. Its protein is CASSLAGVLNEKLFF.

The V and J genes are TRBV5-1 and TRBJ1-1, with D possibly TRBD1 on 5 matching bases. The CDR3 is made up of 15 amino acids. Looked up from germline, CDR1 is SGHRS and CDR2 is YFSETQ. V lost 5 bases, J lost 1 base, and 15 bases lay in between. The CDR3 region is CASSWRGPENTEAFF. The CDR3 nucleotides are TGCGCCAGCAGTTGGAGGGGCCCTGAGAACACTGAAGCTTTCTTT.

This chain uses TRBV11-2 with TRBJ2-5; tentative D call: TRBD2 (5 bases). Germline CDR1 and CDR2: SGHAT and FQNNGV. Trimming removed 0 bases at V and 7 bases at J, with 21 bases between. This CDR3 spans 17 amino acids. CDR3 amino acids: CASSLDGALSGTRTQYF. CDR3 bases: TGTGCCAGCAGCTTAGATGGAGCCCTGTCAGGAACTAGGACCCAGTACTTC.

This clone appeared a few times. This chain joins TRBV25-1 and TRBJ2-7; D gene unclear. V lost 7 bases and J 3 bases, leaving 7 bases between the germline ends. The CDR3 loop spans 11 amino acids. The germline CDR1 and CDR2 sequences are MGHDK and SYGVNS. In DNA, the CDR3 is TGTGCCAGCACCACATTCTACGAGCAGTACTTC. This gives the protein CASTTFYEQYF.

In DNA, the CDR3 is TGTGCCAGCAGCGTAGGGGCTAGCGGGGGGCCTGGAGATACGCAGTATTTT. Its translation: CASSVGASGGPGDTQYF. The chain is built from TRBV9 and TRBJ2-3; 11 bases align to TRBD2. Germline V gives CDR1 SGDLS, CDR2 YYNGEE. The CDR3 length is 17 residues. J was trimmed by 5 bases and V by 0 bases; bases with no gene match: 8.

This clone was found once. The rearrangement uses TRBV5-4 and TRBJ2-2; 11 bases fit TRBD1. J lost 4 bases, V lost 3 bases, and 5 bases had no gene match. From germline, CDR1 is SGHNT and CDR2 YYREEE (reference sequence). The CDR3 consists of 16 residues. The DNA for the CDR3 is TGTGCCAGCAGCTCGGGGGACAGGGGGTTCACCGGGGAGCTGTTTTTT. Residues: CASSSGDRGFTGELFF.

The V call is TRBV19, the J call TRBJ1-6, with 9 bases that match TRBD1. This CDR3 spans 18 amino acids. J gave up 10 bases and V 3 bases, and 16 bases lay outside the gene matches. CDR1 and CDR2 (germline): LNHDA, SQIVND (reference sequence). The CDR3 here is CASSIRTGAPNTGSPLHF. In DNA form, the CDR3 reads TGTGCCAGTAGTATCAGGACAGGGGCCCCCAACACGGGATCACCCCTCCACTTT.

The chain combines TRBV5-6 with TRBJ2-7; 8 nucleotides line up with TRBD1. Losses at the gene ends were 4 bases for V and 3 bases for J; bases not matched to a gene: 9. CDR1 SGHDT and CDR2 YYEEEE come from the germline V gene. This CDR3 is 15 amino acids long. For the CDR3, the DNA is TGTGCCAGCAGCCTGGGGACAGGATCCTACTACGAGCAGTACTTC. It encodes CASSLGTGSYYEQYF.

This chain links TRBV12-3 or TRBV12-4 with TRBJ2-3, with 9 bases aligning to TRBD2. The junction had 4 bases not matched to a gene; V was cut back by 7 bases and J by 5 bases. This CDR3 has 13 amino acids. The CDR3 spells CASTLRGGDTQYF. As DNA, the CDR3 is TGTGCCAGCACATTGCGGGGGGGAGATACGCAGTATTTT.

The chain employs TRBV19 and TRBJ1-5; no clear D. This CDR3 spans 12 amino acids. V was shortened by 7 bases and J by 4 bases, with 8 bases between the two germline ends. Germline lookup yields CDR1 LNHDA and CDR2 SQIVND (reference sequence). The CDR3 nucleotides are TGTGCCAGTACTCAGGCTAATCAGCCCCAGCATTTT. Translating it yields CASTQANQPQHF.